Sequencing of this TCR beta chain was carried out in a study of T cell responses to AZD1222 COVID-19 vaccine. General study results and limits: Seropositive at baseline were only a handful of AZD1222 recipients. Donors skewed white British and female; clonal diversity was possibly underestimated.

Trimming left V 6 bases short and J 3 bases short, with 9 bases between. Germline-derived CDR1 and CDR2 are LNHDA and SQIVND (reference sequence). The CDR3 contains 14 residues. Clones were read by immunoSEQ multiplex PCR, and TCRdb kept only the in-frame ones, dropping some. The sample lists 140,000 to 150,000 clones, 90% to 95% occurring once. In the case of this clone: Its antigen is currently unknown.

The sample was peripheral blood, taken after recovery from COVID-19. This TCR came from an adult who had recovered from COVID-19. The chain employs TRBV19 and TRBJ1-6; D perhaps matches TRBD1 (6 bases). This CDR3 is CASRTGVYNSPLHF. For the CDR3, the DNA is TGTGCCAGTAGGACAGGAGTCTATAATTCACCCCTCCACTTT. Full variable domain (remainder filled in from reference TRBV19 and TRBJ1-6): DGGITQSPKYLFRKEGQNVTLSCEQNLNHDAMYWYRQDPGQGLRLIYYSQIVNDFQKGDIAEGYSVSREKKESFPLTVTSAQKNPTAFYLCASRTGVYNSPLHFGNGTRLTVT.